Listed below are T cell receptor beta chains from one sample, sequenced in a study of PD-1 blockade in classical Hodgkin lymphoma. Profiled with immunoSEQ multiplex PCR; TCRdb holds only in-frame clones, not every one. This sample has over 60,000 clones; 90% to 95% occur once, and the top ten carry 6.5% to 9.5%. Material: peripheral blood mononuclear cells (PBMCs), obtained before the fourth cycle of nivolumab. The receptors here all came from a human donor with classical Hodgkin lymphoma. CDR3s include the opening cysteine and the closing phenylalanine or tryptophan. Each record gives: D gene, J gene, CDR3 length, V gene, clone size, CDR3 protein, CDR3 DNA. D genes are given only for firm matches. A row's size may be missing; if present it is once, few, many or a size class.

NA TRBJ1-2 13 TRBV29-1 NA CSAEPGGNYGYTF TGCAGCGCCGAACCCGGCGGTAACTATGGCTACACCTTC
TRBD2 TRBJ2-7 14 TRBV5-1 NA CASSSSRGSDEQYF TGCGCCAGCAGCTCCTCTCGCGGGAGCGACGAGCAGTACTTC
TRBD2 TRBJ2-3 14 TRBV30 NA CAWTPLANSDTQYF TGTGCCTGGACCCCACTAGCGAACTCAGATACGCAGTATTTT
NA TRBJ2-2 15 TRBV6-1 NA CASSERDHHTGELFF TGTGCCAGCAGTGAAAGGGACCATCACACCGGGGAGCTGTTTTTT
NA TRBJ2-3 15 TRBV5-6 NA CASSLGRQVTDTQYF TGTGCCAGCAGCTTGGGGAGACAGGTTACAGATACGCAGTATTTT
TRBD2 TRBJ2-1 14 TRBV5-1 NA CAQLLNVGEGRQFF TGCGCACAACTGTTGAACGTCGGGGAGGGGAGGCAGTTCTTC
NA TRBJ2-7 16 TRBV18 once CASSPGDTLLAYEQYF TGTGCCAGCTCACCGGGGGACACACTCCTCGCCTACGAGCAGTACTTC
TRBD1 TRBJ2-7 13 TRBV11-2 NA CASKTGGGYEQYF TGTGCCAGCAAGACAGGGGGCGGGTACGAGCAGTACTTC
TRBD1 TRBJ2-5 13 TRBV29-1 NA CSVWTGGKETQYF TGCAGCGTTTGGACAGGGGGTAAAGAGACCCAGTACTTC
TRBD2 TRBJ2-5 17 TRBV5-4 NA CASSSLGSGRRDETQYF TGTGCCAGCAGCTCCTTGGGTAGCGGGCGGCGGGACGAGACCCAGTACTTC
NA TRBJ2-3 12 TRBV19 NA CASTPPGGLQYF TGTGCCAGTACTCCCCCGGGCGGGTTGCAGTATTTT
NA TRBJ2-1 13 TRBV2 few CANQKDSYNEQFF TGTGCCAACCAGAAGGACTCCTACAATGAGCAGTTCTTC
TRBD1 TRBJ1-1 15 TRBV19 NA CASSGEPQGVIGAFF TGTGCCAGTAGTGGGGAACCACAGGGGGTGATCGGAGCTTTCTTT
NA TRBJ2-1 13 TRBV19 NA CASSIDSYNEQFF TGTGCCAGTAGTATAGACTCCTACAATGAGCAGTTCTTC
NA TRBJ2-7 12 TRBV5-5 NA CASSPTDNEQYF TGTGCCAGCAGCCCGACAGACAACGAGCAGTACTTC
NA TRBJ2-2 15 TRBV7-9 NA CASSPGTVNTGELFF TGTGCCAGCAGCCCCGGGACGGTGAACACCGGGGAGCTGTTTTTT
NA TRBJ2-7 14 TRBV7-9 NA CASSVYDVSYEQYF TGTGCCAGCAGCGTATACGACGTATCCTACGAGCAGTACTTC
NA TRBJ2-6 15 TRBV6-5 NA CASTIGISGANVLTF TGTGCCAGCACCATCGGGATTTCTGGGGCCAACGTCCTGACTTTC
TRBD2 TRBJ2-2 14 TRBV29-1 NA CSVEGSGRAGELFF TGCAGCGTTGAGGGTAGCGGGAGGGCCGGGGAGCTGTTTTTT
NA TRBJ1-5 13 TRBV27 few CASSWGANQPQHF TGTGCCAGCAGTTGGGGCGCCAATCAGCCCCAGCATTTT
NA TRBJ2-7 15 TRBV28 NA CASSLPGTPPYEQYF TGTGCCAGCAGTTTACCCGGGACACCGCCCTACGAGCAGTACTTC
NA TRBJ2-7 13 TRBV19 NA CASSNEYPYEQYF TGTGCCAGTAGTAACGAGTATCCCTACGAGCAGTACTTC
TRBD2 TRBJ2-1 15 TRBV5-1 NA CASSPGTSVHNEQFF TGCGCCAGCAGCCCCGGGACTAGCGTTCACAATGAGCAGTTCTTC
TRBD2 TRBJ2-7 15 TRBV19 NA CASSIDGTRAYEQYF TGTGCCAGTAGTATTGATGGGACTAGAGCCTACGAGCAGTACTTC
TRBD2 TRBJ2-5 14 TRBV29-1 NA CSVESGGAGETQYF TGCAGCGTAGAAAGCGGGGGGGCCGGTGAGACCCAGTACTTC
NA TRBJ2-2 14 TRBV6-5 NA CASSYSTVTGELFF TGTGCCAGCAGTTACAGTACGGTGACCGGGGAGCTGTTTTTT
TRBD2 TRBJ2-3 14 TRBV5-4 NA CASSILAGEDTQYF TGTGCCAGCAGCATCCTAGCGGGGGAAGATACGCAGTATTTT
NA TRBJ2-3 13 TRBV2 NA CASSTSWRDTQYF TGTGCCAGCAGCACTTCGTGGAGGGATACGCAGTATTTT
TRBD2 TRBJ2-2 14 TRBV6-1 NA CASITQAGAGELFF TGTGCCAGTATTACCCAGGCGGGGGCCGGGGAGCTGTTTTTT
NA TRBJ1-4 16 TRBV4-1 NA CASSPGSSRGNEKLFF TGCGCCAGCAGCCCAGGGAGCAGTCGGGGAAATGAAAAACTGTTTTTT
NA TRBJ2-4 13 TRBV7-2 once CASRGEAKNIQYF TGTGCCAGCAGAGGGGAGGCCAAAAACATTCAGTACTTC
NA TRBJ1-3 14 TRBV5-6 NA CASSLWDLGNTIYF TGTGCCAGCAGCTTGTGGGATTTGGGAAACACCATATATTTT
NA TRBJ2-7 11 TRBV5-8 NA CASTQTYEQYF TGTGCCAGCACCCAAACCTACGAGCAGTACTTC
NA TRBJ2-3 13 TRBV5-1 NA CASRGLGVVTQYF TGCGCCAGCAGAGGTCTAGGAGTTGTTACGCAGTATTTT
TRBD1 TRBJ1-1 16 TRBV28 NA CASTPRRGQGRSEAFF TGTGCCAGCACCCCACGGAGGGGGCAGGGGAGGTCTGAAGCTTTCTTT
TRBD1 TRBJ2-7 13 TRBV25-1 NA CASSPGQAYEQYF TGTGCCAGCAGTCCCGGACAGGCCTACGAGCAGTACTTC
NA TRBJ1-5 13 TRBV27 NA CASSSLRGQPQHF TGTGCCAGCAGCAGCCTGAGGGGTCAGCCCCAGCATTTT